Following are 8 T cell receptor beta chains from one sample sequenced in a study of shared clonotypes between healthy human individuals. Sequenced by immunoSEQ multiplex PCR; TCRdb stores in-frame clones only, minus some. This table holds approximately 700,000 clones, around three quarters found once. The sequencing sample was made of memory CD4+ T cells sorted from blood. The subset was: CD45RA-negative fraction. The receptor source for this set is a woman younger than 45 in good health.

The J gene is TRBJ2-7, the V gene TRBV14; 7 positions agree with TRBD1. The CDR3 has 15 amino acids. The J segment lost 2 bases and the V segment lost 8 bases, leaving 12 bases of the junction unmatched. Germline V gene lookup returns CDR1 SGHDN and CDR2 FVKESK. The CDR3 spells CASELTGANTYEQYF. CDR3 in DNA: TGTGCCAGCGAACTAACAGGGGCCAATACCTACGAGCAGTACTTC. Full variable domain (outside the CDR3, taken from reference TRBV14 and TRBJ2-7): EAGVTQFPSHSVIEKGQTVTLRCDPISGHDNLYWYRRVMGKEIKFLLHFVKESKQDESGMPNNRFLAERTGGTYSTLKVQPAELEDSGVYFCASELTGANTYEQYFGPGTRLTVT.

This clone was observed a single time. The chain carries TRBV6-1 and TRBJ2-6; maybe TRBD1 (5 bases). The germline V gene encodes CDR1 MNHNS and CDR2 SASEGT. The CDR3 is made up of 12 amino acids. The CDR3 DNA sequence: TGTGACGACAGCTCTGGGGCCAACGTCCTGACTTTC. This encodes CDDSSGANVLTF.

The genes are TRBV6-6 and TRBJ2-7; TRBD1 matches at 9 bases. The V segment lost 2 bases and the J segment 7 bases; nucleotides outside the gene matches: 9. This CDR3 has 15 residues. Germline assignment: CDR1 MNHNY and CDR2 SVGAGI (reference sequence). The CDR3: CASSYTSRQGGEQYF. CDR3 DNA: TGTGCCAGCAGTTACACTTCACGACAGGGGGGTGAGCAGTACTTC.

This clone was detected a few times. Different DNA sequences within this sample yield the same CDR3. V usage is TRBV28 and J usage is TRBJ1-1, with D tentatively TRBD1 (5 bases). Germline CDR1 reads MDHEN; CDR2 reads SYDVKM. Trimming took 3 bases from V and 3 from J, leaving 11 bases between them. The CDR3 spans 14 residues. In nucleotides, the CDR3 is TGTGCCAGCAGTTTCAGCAGGGAAGACACTGAAGCTTTCTTT. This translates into CASSFSREDTEAFF.

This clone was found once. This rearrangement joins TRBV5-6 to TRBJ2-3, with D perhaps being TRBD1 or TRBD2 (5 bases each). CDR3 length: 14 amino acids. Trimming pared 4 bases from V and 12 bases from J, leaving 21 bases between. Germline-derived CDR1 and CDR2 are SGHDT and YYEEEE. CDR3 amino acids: CASSPVGVWDAQYF. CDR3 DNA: TGTGCCAGCAGCCCGGTCGGAGTTTGGGACGCCCAGTATTTT. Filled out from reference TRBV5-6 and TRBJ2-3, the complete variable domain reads DAGVTQSPTHLIKTRGQQVTLRCSPKSGHDTVSWYQQALGQGPQFIFQYYEEEERQRGNFPDRFSGHQFPNYSSELNVNALLLGDSALYLCASSPVGVWDAQYFGPGTRLTVL.

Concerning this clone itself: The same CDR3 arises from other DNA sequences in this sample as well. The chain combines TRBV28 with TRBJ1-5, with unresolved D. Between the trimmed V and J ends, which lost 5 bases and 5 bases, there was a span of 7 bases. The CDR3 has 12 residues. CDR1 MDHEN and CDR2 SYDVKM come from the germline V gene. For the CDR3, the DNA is TGTGCCAGCAGTACGAGTGATCAGCCCCAGCATTTT. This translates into CASSTSDQPQHF.

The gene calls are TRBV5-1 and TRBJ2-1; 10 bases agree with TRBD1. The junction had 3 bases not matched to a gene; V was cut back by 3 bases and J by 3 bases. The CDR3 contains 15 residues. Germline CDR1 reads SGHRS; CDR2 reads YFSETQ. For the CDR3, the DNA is TGCGCCAGCAGCTCGTGGACAGGGGGCTACAATGAGCAGTTCTTC. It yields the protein CASSSWTGGYNEQFF. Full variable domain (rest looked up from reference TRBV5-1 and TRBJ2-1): KAGVTQTPRYLIKTRGQQVTLSCSPISGHRSVSWYQQTPGQGLQFLFEYFSETQRNKGNFPGRFSGRQFSNSRSEMNVSTLELGDSALYLCASSSWTGGYNEQFFGPGTRLTVL.

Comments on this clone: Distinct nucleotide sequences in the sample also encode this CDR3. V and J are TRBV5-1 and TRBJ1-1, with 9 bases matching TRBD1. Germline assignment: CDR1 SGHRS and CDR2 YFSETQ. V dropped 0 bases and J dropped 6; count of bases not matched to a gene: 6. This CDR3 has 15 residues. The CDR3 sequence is CASSLGDRDSPEAFF. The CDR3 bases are TGCGCCAGCAGCTTGGGGGACAGGGATTCCCCTGAAGCTTTCTTT. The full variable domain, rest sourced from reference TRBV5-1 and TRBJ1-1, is KAGVTQTPRYLIKTRGQQVTLSCSPISGHRSVSWYQQTPGQGLQFLFEYFSETQRNKGNFPGRFSGRQFSNSRSEMNVSTLELGDSALYLCASSLGDRDSPEAFFGQGTRLTVV.